The entry below describes one T cell receptor (beta chain). This clone was counted a few times. The clone's antigen remains unknown. No clone much larger than this one lies a single base away; base qualities are absent. The sample comes from a study of cytomegalovirus exposure and HLA in healthy donors (dated by TCRdb to 2016 to 2017). Some background on the complete study: According to an earlier analysis of a few hundred of the donors, 150 million to 200 million T cells yielded over 90 million unique TCR beta sequences and about 300 Gb of sequence data. About 300 gigabases of sequencing data and around 80 million unique TCR sequences made up an early release that covered 500 to 650 HLA-typed donors. Of the roughly 390 genotyped donors, 81% fell in the genetic ancestry cluster associated with self-reported Caucasian donors. The aim of the study was to test whether cataloging public T cell receptors could identify signatures of past pathogen exposure. Using immunosequencing, the study profiled T cell repertoires from about 610 subjects and related those repertoires to cytomegalovirus serostatus. Besides the first cohort of around 670 subjects, a separate validation cohort made up of over 95 different subjects was used. To predict cytomegalovirus infection status, the study brought together high-throughput TCR immunosequencing, statistical association of individual TCRs with disease status, and machine learning. In a later analysis, previously published TCR beta repertoires from 666 donors were re-analyzed and high-resolution HLA genotyping was added so that TCR occurrence patterns could be studied. Rather than drawing on any new phenotypic data, the later analysis identified candidate immune exposures from TCR beta sequences and the way those sequences occurred across donors. In an earlier analysis of a few hundred of the donors, high-throughput TCR beta sequencing was used to judge whether each TCR beta V gene segment behaved as functional or pseudogenic. Donor age, sex, ethnicity and CMV serostatus were compiled alongside the repertoire data. A later genetic analysis used genome-wide SNP genotypes for about 65% of the 666 donors, treating that subset as a discovery cohort. Every repertoire in the discovery cohort had been generated on one and the same sequencing platform. HLA typing covered class I and class II loci at four-digit resolution. The number of typed donors differed by locus: about 629-630 for A, B, C, DRB1 and DQB1; approximately 520 for DQA1; some 610 for DPA1; and about 470 for DPB1. Roughly 5 DR-DQ haplotypes were treated as single units for association and clustering because of strong linkage in the cohort. Across some 400 genotyped donors of the cohort, an average of approximately 200,000 unique TCR beta nucleotide sequences per donor were sequenced, and 15% to 20% of those sequences were non-productive.

In total, just over 650 healthy bone marrow donors made up the cohort. All cohort members were sampled while nominally healthy, although unrecorded immune exposures were likely present. The donor tested CMV seropositive and was one of the 289 seropositive cohort members. A peripheral blood sample was collected from each donor, and TCR beta sequencing was performed on peripheral blood mononuclear cells. The Qiagen DNeasy Blood Extraction Kit was used to extract genomic DNA from the blood cell samples. Study-level results and caveats: V-gene and J-gene trimming of TCR beta chains was associated with a missense DCLRE1C variant in a later genetic analysis, and the association was replicated in an independent cohort. In a later analysis, HLA-associated TCR beta chains showed more clonal expansion and lower generation probabilities than non-associated chains that were equally common. Most TCR sequences were observed very rarely across donors, whereas some public TCRs were present in many individuals. Linkage disequilibrium might explain the correlated functional status among segregating V segments, but an unknown experimental factor could not be ruled out. Because HLA typing was missing for some donors at each locus, association tests included only the typed subset. The classifier was reported to diagnose cytomegalovirus status with high specificity and sensitivity in both the original and validation cohorts. In vitro tests confirmed that a few of the cytomegalovirus-associated TCR beta chains recognize cytomegalovirus antigens. For the cohort, immune exposure information was limited to CMV serostatus. A further reported finding was that TCR beta sequences accurately predicted the HLA-A and HLA-B alleles for most subjects in the first cohort. The study listed 150 to 200 TCR beta chains as associated with cytomegalovirus. In an earlier analysis of 450 to 750 of the donors, most TCR beta V segments appeared in productive rearrangements about 90% or about 30% of the time, broadly matching IMGT annotations. According to a later analysis, parvovirus B19, influenza, CMV and Epstein-Barr virus appeared linked to several top co-occurrence clusters. According to a later analysis, most CMV-associated TCR beta chains appeared to be HLA-restricted, and the HLA associations seemed to be driven largely by CMV exposure. Because counts were too low, about 18 rarely observed V segments, including chromosome 9 orphons, were excluded from the earlier analysis of around 640 of the donors. This cohort had only TCR beta chains sequenced, and the lack of alpha or paired-chain data limited which features could be detected. A later analysis associated 16,951 TCR beta sequences with specific HLA alleles at a false discovery rate of 0.05. Because the 87-base-pair reads could not distinguish some IMGT-functional V segments, including TRBV6-2 and TRBV6-3, those segments were excluded. In a later analysis, TCR association rates were found to vary across HLA loci, with the most associated TCRs seen for DRB1 alleles and the fewest for HLA-C alleles. A later genetic analysis reported fewer N-insertions in productive TCRs among donors in an Asian-associated ancestry cluster than the approximately 700-donor mean. A cluster of highly shared sequence variants was judged likely to represent a technical artifact of the sequencing pipeline. Assigning TCR associations to individual alleles was difficult when HLA alleles, especially DR and DQ, strongly co-occurred. The authors suggested that the approach could potentially be extended to other disease states and immunological phenotypes. Presence/absence analyses assumed roughly uniform sequencing depth across donors, an assumption that may not hold.

Libraries came from the immunoSEQ multiplex PCR assay. A mixture of 60 forward primers for TCR Vbeta segments and 13 reverse primers for TCR Jbeta segments was used in the multiplex PCR. The CDR3 region of rearranged TCR beta genes was amplified from genomic DNA with a multiplex PCR assay. The Illumina HiSeq System was used to sequence the amplified TCR beta libraries as 87-base-pair reads. Under the source paper's analysis protocol: A later analysis counted about 80 million unique TCR beta chains across the 550 to 800 repertoires, and roughly 10 million of these chains were shared by at least two donors. To remove PCR and sequencing errors, raw reads were error-corrected and collapsed into unique sequences using a nearest-neighbor algorithm that merged closely related sequences. V, D and J gene segments were assigned by aligning CDR3 sequences to IMGT reference sequences. For a sequence to be retained, a match of at least six nucleotides was required to both a V gene segment and a J gene segment. Rearrangements were classified as productive when the CDR3 lacked stop codons and remained in frame with V and J, and all other rearrangements were classified as non-productive. Following IMGT convention, CDR3 was defined as the stretch from the second conserved V-encoded cysteine up to the conserved J-encoded phenylalanine. In an earlier analysis of approximately 500 of the donors, sequences lacking an unambiguous match to a single V gene segment were excluded. An earlier analysis of 587 of the donors classified V segments as functional when productive rearrangements were above 56.7% and as segregating when the standard deviation between donors was above 5%. A statistical classification framework was developed to diagnose cytomegalovirus status using the catalog of TCR beta chain sequences. V and J gene assignment, in a later analysis, came from comparing TCR nucleotide sequences with IMGT/GENE-DB human TR gene sequences. Using the TCRdist pipeline, a later analysis assigned CDR3 sequences along with most-parsimonious VDJ recombination scenarios. In a later analysis, each TCR beta chain was defined by its CDR3 amino acid sequence together with its V-gene family, and reads lacking a unique V-gene family were excluded. A later analysis removed 592 highly shared, low-generation-probability nucleotide sequences to deal with suspected cross-contamination and a sequencing artifact. A later analysis calculated a clonal expansion index for each public chain from normalized within-repertoire ranks of inferred template counts. A later analysis computed generation probabilities with a VDJ recombination model fitted to out-of-frame rearrangements, and checked the results against IGoR. In a later analysis, hypergeometric tests were used to score TCR-TCR, TCR-HLA and TCR-CMV co-occurrence, with a repertoire-size bias correction applied to TCR pairs. A later analysis estimated false discovery rates by permuting HLA or CMV assignments 20 times. A later analysis grouped co-occurring TCRs with DBSCAN, adding TCRdist sequence similarity when clustering within HLA-allele-positive subsets. Co-occurrence clustering excluded repertoires with fewer than 30,000 or more than 120,000 public chains, plus five with anomalous nucleotide sharing. Drawn from immuneACCESS, this table holds only the in-frame rearrangements with V and J called that TCRdb kept. Clones are partly lost; checked studies trace under half to an unresolved V gene and leave the rest unexplained. V and J calls and clone size come straight from that table; D and trimming were deduced from the DNA. The sample records over 100,000 clones, 76% of which are singletons. The ten largest clones represent 7% to 9% of the sample.

CDR1 MNHNS and CDR2 SASEGT were looked up in the germline V gene. CDR3 length: 10 amino acids, cysteine to phenylalanine. The entry retains the CDR3 DNA only, 30 bases that are in frame from base 1. A distance of 7 bases separates the germline ends of V and J, which lose 11 bases and 5 bases respectively. Rearrangement joined TRBV6-1 to TRBJ2-1; the D gene is possibly TRBD2, with 5 bases matching. The clonotype was recovered from a woman between 50 and 59 years old in good health and CMV-seropositive. Specimen: PBMCs. The base sequence is TGTGCCGTCGGGGACAATGAGCAGTTCTTC. Its translation reads: CAVGDNEQFF.